The rows below give T cell receptor beta chains drawn from one sample of a study of T cell clones after liver transplantation. Profiling relied on immunoSEQ multiplex PCR, and the TCRdb table lists in-frame clones only, not all of them. The sample yields around 100,000 clones, approximately 78% seen once. The sample consisted of CD4+ T cells from blood, taken before liver transplant. These TCRs come from a human donor who received a liver transplant. CDR3s include the opening cysteine and the closing phenylalanine or tryptophan. A D gene is named only where the DNA matches it firmly. Part of the rows lack a size; the others show once, few, many or a class for expanded clones.

j_call	d_call	cdr3_length	clone_size	v_call	cdr3_aa	cdr3_nt
TRBJ1-6	-	16	-	TRBV12-5	CASGLVRQNYNSPLHF	TGTGCTAGTGGTTTGGTGCGACAGAACTATAATTCACCCCTCCACTTT
TRBJ1-2	-	10	-	TRBV6-1	CASSEHGYTF	TGTGCCAGCAGTGAACATGGCTACACCTTC
TRBJ2-1	TRBD2	15	once	TRBV27	CASILRGGLYNEQFF	TGTGCCAGCATCTTGCGGGGGGGCCTTTACAATGAGCAGTTCTTC
TRBJ2-7	-	14	-	TRBV11-3	CASSSGGSSYEQYF	TGTGCCAGCAGCTCAGGAGGGAGCTCCTACGAGCAGTACTTC
TRBJ1-2	-	15	-	TRBV28	CASSLFGGLNYGYTF	TGTGCCAGCAGTTTATTTGGGGGGCTCAACTATGGCTACACCTTC
TRBJ1-2	-	14	-	TRBV9	CASSVDHKNYGYTF	TGTGCCAGCAGCGTAGATCACAAAAACTATGGCTACACCTTC
TRBJ2-5	TRBD2	17	-	TRBV11-3	CASSLVITSGDQETQYF	TGTGCCAGCAGCTTAGTTATTACTAGCGGGGACCAAGAGACCCAGTACTTC
TRBJ1-3	-	15	-	TRBV4-2	CASSPTGISGNTIYF	TGTGCCAGCAGCCCGACAGGAATCTCTGGAAACACCATATATTTT
TRBJ1-2	-	15	-	TRBV5-4	CASSYGTSLNYGYTF	TGTGCCAGCAGCTACGGGACTTCGCTTAACTATGGCTACACCTTC
TRBJ1-5	-	18	-	TRBV18	CASSPLPGGPNSNQPQHF	TGTGCCAGCTCACCCTTACCAGGAGGACCAAATAGCAATCAGCCCCAGCATTTT
TRBJ2-5	-	15	-	TRBV2	CASDVGAHPQETQYF	TGTGCCAGTGATGTTGGGGCCCACCCCCAAGAGACCCAGTACTTC
TRBJ2-1	-	11	-	TRBV30	CAWSGRDFQFF	TGTGCCTGGAGTGGGCGGGACTTCCAGTTCTTC
TRBJ1-2	-	14	-	TRBV19	CASSRKGSSYGYTF	TGTGCCAGTAGTAGAAAGGGTAGTTCCTATGGCTACACCTTC
TRBJ2-1	-	16	-	TRBV6-5	CASSYLGAGSYNEQFF	TGTGCCAGCAGTTACTTGGGGGCAGGCTCCTACAATGAGCAGTTCTTC
TRBJ1-4	-	14	-	TRBV5-6	CASSLRRTGEKLFF	TGTGCCAGCAGCTTAAGACGTACAGGGGAAAAACTGTTTTTT
TRBJ1-2	-	14	-	TRBV6-5	CASSSSDSGDGYTF	TGTGCCAGCAGTTCCTCCGATTCTGGAGATGGCTACACCTTC
TRBJ1-3	-	15	-	TRBV19	CASSILPSLRNTIYF	TGTGCCAGTAGTATTTTGCCGTCTCTGAGAAACACCATATATTTT